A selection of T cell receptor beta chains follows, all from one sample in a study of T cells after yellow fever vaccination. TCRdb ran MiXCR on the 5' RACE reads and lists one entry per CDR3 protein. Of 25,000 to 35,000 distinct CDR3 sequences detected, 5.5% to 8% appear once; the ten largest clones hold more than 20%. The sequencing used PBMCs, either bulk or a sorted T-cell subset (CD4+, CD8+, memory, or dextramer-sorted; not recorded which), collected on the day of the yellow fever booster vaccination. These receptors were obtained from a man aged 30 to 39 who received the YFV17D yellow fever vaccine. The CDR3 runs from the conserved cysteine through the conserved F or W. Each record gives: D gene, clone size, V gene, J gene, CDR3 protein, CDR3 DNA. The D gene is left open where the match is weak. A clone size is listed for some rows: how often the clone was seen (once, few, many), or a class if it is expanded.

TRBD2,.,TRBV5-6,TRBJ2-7,CASIPERGSYEQYF,TGTGCCAGCATCCCGGAGCGGGGGAGCTACGAGCAGTACTTC
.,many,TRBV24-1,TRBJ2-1,CATSETGTTSEQFF,TGTGCCACCAGTGAAACCGGGACCACCAGTGAGCAGTTCTTC
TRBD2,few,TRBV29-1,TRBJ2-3,CSVKRGGTDTQYF,TGCAGCGTTAAGCGGGGAGGCACAGATACGCAGTATTTT
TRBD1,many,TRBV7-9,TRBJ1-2,CASSPRRQGNRYTF,TGTGCCAGCAGCCCCCGTAGACAGGGAAATCGCTACACCTTC
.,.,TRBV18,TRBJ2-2,CASSPPSFGTGELFF,TGTGCCAGCTCACCGCCAAGTTTTGGGACCGGGGAGCTGTTTTTT
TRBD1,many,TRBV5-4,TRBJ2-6,CASSLVGQGRLGANVLTF,TGTGCCAGCAGCTTGGTGGGACAGGGAAGGCTGGGGGCCAACGTCCTGACTTTC
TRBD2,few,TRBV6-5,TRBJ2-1,CASRPAPGTTNRGEQFF,TGTGCCAGCAGACCCGCTCCCGGGACTACCAACCGCGGGGAGCAGTTCTTC
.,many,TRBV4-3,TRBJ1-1,CASSPGVSIRTEAFF,TGCGCCAGCAGCCCCGGGGTGAGCATAAGGACTGAAGCTTTCTTT
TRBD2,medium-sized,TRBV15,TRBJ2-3,CATSRDAAGGPLDTQYF,TGTGCCACCAGCAGAGATGCGGCGGGAGGGCCATTAGATACGCAGTATTTT
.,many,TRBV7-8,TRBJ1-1,CASSKQGNGGTEAFF,TGTGCCAGCAGCAAACAGGGTAACGGGGGCACTGAAGCTTTCTTT
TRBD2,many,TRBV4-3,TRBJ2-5,CASSQNGGTSGALETQYF,TGCGCCAGCAGCCAAAATGGGGGGACTAGCGGGGCTTTAGAGACCCAGTACTTC
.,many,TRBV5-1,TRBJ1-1,CASLRDAANTEAFF,TGCGCCAGCTTACGGGACGCAGCGAACACTGAAGCTTTCTTT
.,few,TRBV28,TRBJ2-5,CASSQGLPETQYF,TGTGCCAGCAGCCAAGGCCTCCCGGAGACCCAGTACTTC
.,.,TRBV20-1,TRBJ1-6,CSALQGLLYNSPLHF,TGCAGTGCCCTACAGGGCCTATTATATAATTCACCCCTCCACTTT
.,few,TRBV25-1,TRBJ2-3,CASTPSSTDTQYF,TGTGCCAGTACCCCGTCATCGACAGATACGCAGTATTTT
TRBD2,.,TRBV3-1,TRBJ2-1,CASSHSLSGRAANEQFF,TGTGCCAGCAGCCACTCTCTAAGCGGGAGGGCCGCGAATGAGCAGTTCTTC
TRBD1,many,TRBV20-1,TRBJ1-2,CSAGESGTGFGYTF,TGCAGTGCTGGGGAGTCCGGGACAGGATTTGGCTACACCTTC
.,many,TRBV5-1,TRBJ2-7,CASSFEPGYEQYF,TGCGCCAGCAGCTTTGAGCCGGGCTACGAGCAGTACTTC
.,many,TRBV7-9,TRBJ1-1,CASSGKTEAFF,TGTGCCAGCAGCGGGAAGACTGAAGCTTTCTTT
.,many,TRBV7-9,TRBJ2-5,CASTTLGETQYF,TGTGCCAGCACCACTCTGGGAGAGACCCAGTACTTC
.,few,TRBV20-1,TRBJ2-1,CSARDPRKSSYNEQFF,TGCAGTGCTAGAGATCCCCGGAAGAGCTCCTACAATGAGCAGTTCTTC
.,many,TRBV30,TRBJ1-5,CAWSLVGDGNQPQHF,TGTGCCTGGAGTTTAGTGGGGGACGGCAATCAGCCCCAGCATTTT
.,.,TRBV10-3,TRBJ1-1,CAITEGVVRAFF,TGTGCCATCACTGAGGGGGTGGTTCGAGCTTTCTTT
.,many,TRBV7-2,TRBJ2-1,CASSSTSDSSYNEQFF,TGTGCCAGCAGCTCTACGTCGGATAGCTCCTACAATGAGCAGTTCTTC
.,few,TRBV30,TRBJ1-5,CAWSVQGDQPQHF,TGTGCCTGGAGTGTACAGGGTGATCAGCCCCAGCATTTT
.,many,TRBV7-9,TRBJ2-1,CASSLAGGNEQFF,TGTGCCAGCAGCTTAGCAGGGGGCAATGAGCAGTTCTTC